What follows are 30 T cell receptor beta chains derived from one specimen sequenced in a study of regulatory T cells in long-lasting Graves disease. Assembly of TCR beta libraries relied on iRepertoire HTBI primers together with Arm-PCR of CDR3 regions. TCRdb independently ran MiXCR on the multiplex PCR reads; one entry per CDR3 protein. Of more than 400,000 distinct CDR3 sequences in the sample, approximately 16% were seen once. The time point is: newly diagnosed GD, antithyroid drugs for less than 3 months. PBMCs provided the RNA from which the TCR library was made. The data were also submitted as part of a second study, on T cells in Graves' hyperthyroidism and ophthalmopathy.

The sequencing here drew on peripheral blood mononuclear cells (PBMCs), taken at new diagnosis, from a patient treated with antithyroid drugs. The receptors were sampled from a woman in her thirties with Graves disease.

This clonotype appeared many times. The rearrangement joins TRBV12-3 or TRBV12-4 to TRBJ1-3; 8 nucleotides agree with TRBD1. V lost 5 bases, J lost 0 bases, and 6 bases stayed unmatched. The length of the CDR3 is 16 residues. The CDR3 nucleotides read TGTGCCAGCAGTAGACAGGGGCCCTTCTCTGGAAACACCATATATTTT. As protein: CASSRQGPFSGNTIYF.

This clonotype occurred a few times. The chain is built from TRBV7-2 and TRBJ2-2, with 11 bases fitting TRBD1. The CDR3 sequence is 15 residues long. Germline values: CDR1 SGHTA, CDR2 FQGNSA. V lost 6 bases to trimming and J lost 8 bases; unmatched junction nucleotides: 8. CDR3 in amino acids: CASRADRGLSGELFF. DNA for the CDR3: TGTGCCAGCAGAGCGGACAGGGGGCTCTCGGGGGAGCTGTTTTTT.

In this sample, this clonotype turned up many times. The J gene is TRBJ2-7, the V gene TRBV3-1; 8 bases are shared with TRBD1. J lost 4 bases, V lost 6 bases, and 5 bases had no gene match. CDR1 and CDR2 (germline): LGHDT, YNNKEL (reference sequence). This CDR3 region has 13 residues. The chain's CDR3 is CASSSRQGYEQYF. The CDR3 nucleotides are TGTGCCAGCAGTTCCCGACAGGGGTACGAGCAGTACTTC.

Remarks on this clonotype: A much larger clone sits a single nucleotide away, making a read error possible. Lacking the conserved final phenylalanine or tryptophan, this CDR3 likely reflects a read error. J is TRBJ2-1 and V is TRBV7-2; 10 bases align to TRBD2. In germline, CDR1 is SGHTA, CDR2 FQGNSA. CDR3 size: 14 residues. J was trimmed by 10 bases and V by 3 bases; bases with no gene match: 6. DNA for the CDR3: TGTGCCAGCAGCTTGGAGCGGGAGGGCCGAGAGCAGTTCCTC. It encodes CASSLEREGREQFL.

This clonotype appeared a few times. V and J are TRBV6-1 and TRBJ1-6, with a possible D match to TRBD1 (6 bases). CDR3 size: 14 residues. The V gene's germline CDR1 is MNHNS and CDR2 SASEGT. Trimming removed 5 bases at V and 2 bases at J, with 7 bases between. CDR3 region: CASSRTAYNSPLHF. For the CDR3, the DNA is TGTGCCAGCAGTCGGACAGCCTATAATTCACCCCTCCACTTT.

The chain combines TRBV2 with TRBJ2-3; D gene ambiguous. Deletions cut 4 bases from V and 5 bases from J, with 7 bases between. Germline V gives CDR1 SNHLY, CDR2 FYNNEI. CDR3 length: 12 amino acids. CDR3 DNA: TGTGCCAGCAGTGTTCTGGTAGATACGCAGTATTTT. Amino acid sequence: CASSVLVDTQYF. Full variable domain (outside the CDR3, taken from reference TRBV2 and TRBJ2-3): EPEVTQTPSHQVTQMGQEVILRCVPISNHLYFYWYRQILGQKVEFLVSFYNNEISEKSEIFDDQFSVERPDGSNFTLKIRSTKLEDSAMYFCASSVLVDTQYFGPGTRLTVL.

Many counts were recorded for this clonotype. The CDR3 reads CAIGAGRTQETQYF. The CDR3 coding sequence is TGTGCCATCGGGGCCGGGAGGACGCAAGAGACCCAGTACTTC. The V and J genes are TRBV10-3 and TRBJ2-5; 7 bases match TRBD2. The CDR3 is 14 residues long. The ends lost 8 bases at V and 2 bases at J; junction bases unmatched: 8. CDR1 is ENHRY and CDR2 is SYGVKD in the germline V gene.

Ten or more counts support this clonotype. The V gene is TRBV27, the J gene TRBJ1-2, with D unclear. Trimming shortened V by 6 bases and J by 4 bases, and 6 bases separated the two germline ends. This CDR3 has 11 residues. Germline V lookup: CDR1 MNHEY, CDR2 SMNVEV (reference sequence). The CDR3 DNA follows: TGTGCCAGCAGGGGAGCCTATGGCTACACCTTC. It specifies CASRGAYGYTF.

J is TRBJ1-2 and V is TRBV5-1; 7 bases match TRBD1. This CDR3 is built from 18 residues. Germline CDR1 reads SGHRS; CDR2 reads YFSETQ. Trimming took 0 bases from V and 0 from J; bases not matched to a gene: 11. CDR3 amino acids: CASSLGLRDRLTNYGYTF. The CDR3 DNA sequence: TGCGCCAGCAGCTTGGGTTTACGGGACAGACTAACTAACTATGGCTACACCTTC.

V is TRBV19 and J is TRBJ2-1; TRBD2 matches 12 bases. Trimming removed 1 base from V and 8 bases from J; junction bases left unmatched: 3. Germline CDR1 is LNHDA and CDR2 is SQIVND (reference sequence). This CDR3 is 15 amino acids long. The CDR3 sequence: CASSIGLAGVYEQFF. CDR3 sequence (DNA): TGTGCCAGTAGTATAGGACTAGCGGGAGTGTATGAGCAGTTCTTC. Complete variable domain (other parts from reference TRBV19 and TRBJ2-1): DGGITQSPKYLFRKEGQNVTLSCEQNLNHDAMYWYRQDPGQGLRLIYYSQIVNDFQKGDIAEGYSVSREKKESFPLTVTSAQKNPTAFYLCASSIGLAGVYEQFFGPGTRLTVL.

The rearrangement links TRBV9 to TRBJ2-7; D unclear. Trimming left V 0 bases short and J 0 bases short, with 7 bases between. Germline V lookup: CDR1 SGDLS, CDR2 YYNGEE. The CDR3 consists of 14 residues. The CDR3 region is CASSVEGFSYEQYF. Written as DNA, the CDR3 is TGTGCCAGCAGCGTAGAAGGGTTCTCCTACGAGCAGTACTTC.

Remarks on this clonotype: This likely stems from a read error, as it lies one base from a far larger clone. The V call is TRBV7-6, the J call TRBJ2-7; D not certain. CDR3 length: 15 amino acids. Germline loops: CDR1 SGHVS, CDR2 FNYEAQ. Trimming pared 7 bases from V and 7 bases from J, leaving 23 bases between. CDR3 sequence: CASTRIHWAYNEQYF. CDR3 nucleotides: TGTGCCAGCACCCGCATTCACTGGGCCTACAATGAGCAGTACTTC.

The chain is built from TRBV6-1 and TRBJ2-1; 10 bases line up with TRBD2. Looked up from germline, CDR1 is MNHNS and CDR2 is SASEGT. The CDR3 has 15 amino acids. V shed 6 bases, J shed 9 bases, and the junction held 11 bases outside the gene matches. CDR3 region: CASRPVAGGLSEQFF. The CDR3 coding sequence is TGTGCCAGCAGGCCTGTAGCGGGAGGTTTAAGTGAGCAGTTCTTC.

The V call is TRBV15, the J call TRBJ1-2; TRBD1 might be the D (5 bases). The germline V gene has CDR1 LNHNV and CDR2 YYDKDF (reference sequence). Trimming cost V 2 bases and J 3 bases, with 10 bases left between them. The CDR3 extends over 14 amino acids. The CDR3 sequence: CATSRKRGDYGYTF. CDR3 nucleotides: TGTGCCACCAGCAGAAAGAGAGGGGACTATGGCTACACCTTC.

This clonotype was detected ten times or more. This chain connects TRBV20-1 to TRBJ2-7; 9 positions agree with TRBD1. CDR1 DFQATT and CDR2 SNEGSKA come from the germline V gene (reference sequence). Trimming at V came to 7 bases and at J to 6 bases, leaving 10 bases not matched to a gene. This CDR3 region has 13 residues. CDR3 loop: CSVPRDRVREQYF. DNA for the CDR3: TGCAGTGTTCCCCGGGACAGGGTACGCGAGCAGTACTTC.

V usage is TRBV5-8 and J usage is TRBJ2-5, with 7 bases aligning to TRBD1. J was trimmed by 3 bases and V by 5 bases; bases with no gene match: 4. Germline CDR1 SGHTS, CDR2 YDEGEE. This CDR3 region has 13 residues. CDR3 DNA: TGTGCCAGCAGTTACAGGGGCGAAGAGACCCAGTACTTC. It translates to CASSYRGEETQYF. The complete variable domain, with remaining parts taken from reference TRBV5-8 and TRBJ2-5, reads EAGVTQSPTHLIKTRGQQATLRCSPISGHTSVYWYQQALGLGLQFLLWYDEGEERNRGNFPPRFSGRQFPNYSSELNVNALELEDSALYLCASSYRGEETQYFGPGTRLLVL.

The chain uses TRBV18 and TRBJ2-7, with 16 nucleotides matching TRBD2. V was clipped by 5 bases and J by 5 bases; unmatched bases: 9. The CDR3 length is 17 residues. Germline lookup yields CDR1 KGHSH and CDR2 LQKENI. In DNA form, the CDR3 reads TGTGCCAGCTCAACTCCGGGACTAGCGGGAGGGCCGCACGAGCAGTACTTC. Its protein is CASSTPGLAGGPHEQYF.

This clonotype was seen a few times. The chain links TRBV20-1 to TRBJ2-7; TRBD2 matches 8 bases. Germline assignment: CDR1 DFQATT and CDR2 SNEGSKA (reference sequence). This CDR3 has 16 amino acids. After removal of 5 bases from V and 0 bases from J, the junction contained 12 bases not matched to a gene. This CDR3 is CSASDLAGSSSYEQYF. The CDR3 DNA reads TGCAGTGCTTCGGATTTAGCGGGATCCAGCTCCTACGAGCAGTACTTC.

V is TRBV5-5 and J is TRBJ2-5, with TRBD1 identical over 7 bases. The CDR3 loop spans 14 amino acids. V was clipped by 6 bases and J by 2 bases; unmatched bases: 7. CDR1 SGHKS and CDR2 YYEKEE come from the germline V gene (reference sequence). CDR3 loop: CASNRDRKQETQYF. CDR3 DNA: TGTGCCAGCAATAGGGACAGAAAGCAAGAGACCCAGTACTTC.

The table lists this clonotype with many counts. J is TRBJ1-6 and V is TRBV27, with unresolved D. The CDR3 runs 14 residues. Germline values: CDR1 MNHEY, CDR2 SMNVEV (reference sequence). Trimming removed 4 bases from V and 7 bases from J, with 11 bases in between. The CDR3 spells CASSYAGRNSPLHF. DNA of the CDR3: TGTGCCAGCAGTTATGCGGGGAGGAATTCACCCCTCCACTTT.

This clonotype has only a few counts. The chain links TRBV20-1 to TRBJ2-6; 8 bases align to TRBD2. The V segment lost 4 bases and the J segment 0 bases; nucleotides outside the gene matches: 2. The V gene's germline CDR1 is DFQATT and CDR2 SNEGSKA (reference sequence). The CDR3 contains 15 residues. The CDR3 DNA is TGCAGTGCTATCGGACTAGCCTCTGGGGCCAACGTCCTGACTTTC. Its translation is CSAIGLASGANVLTF.

This clonotype was recorded many times. The chain carries TRBV20-1 and TRBJ2-7, with 10 bases that match TRBD2. This CDR3 has 13 amino acids. CDR1 is DFQATT, CDR2 SNEGSKA, per germline (reference sequence). The junction had 6 bases not matched to a gene; V was cut back by 7 bases and J by 3 bases. CDR3 DNA: TGCAGTGGTGCTCTAGCGGGGGTCTACGAGCAGTACTTC. Its protein is CSGALAGVYEQYF.

This clonotype was detected ten times or more. This chain joins TRBV18 and TRBJ2-3; D gene ambiguous. The germline V gene has CDR1 KGHSH and CDR2 LQKENI. This CDR3 contains 15 residues. The ends were cut back, 8 bases at V and 5 bases at J, with 20 bases in the middle. As DNA, the CDR3 is TGTGCCAGCACCCCCACCCGATTGGACGAAGATACGCAGTATTTT. Translated: CASTPTRLDEDTQYF. Filled out from reference TRBV18 and TRBJ2-3, the complete variable domain reads NAGVMQNPRHLVRRRGQEARLRCSPMKGHSHVYWYRQLPEEGLKFMVYLQKENIIDESGMPKERFSAEFPKEGPSILRIQQVVRGDSAAYFCASTPTRLDEDTQYFGPGTRLTVL.

Ten or more counts support this clonotype. This chain connects TRBV15 to TRBJ2-5; TRBD2 might be the D (6 bases). Between the trimmed V and J ends, which lost 5 bases and 5 bases, there was a span of 12 bases. This CDR3 is 13 amino acids long. Germline V gene data show CDR1 as LNHNV and CDR2 as YYDKDF (reference sequence). In DNA, the CDR3 is TGTGCCACCAGCGAGGGACTGGCGGAGACCCAGTACTTC. Protein sequence: CATSEGLAETQYF.

The sample holds a few counts of this clonotype. This chain links TRBV19 with TRBJ2-7, with TRBD2 as a possible D gene (5 bases). Germline V gives CDR1 LNHDA, CDR2 SQIVND (reference sequence). Trimming shortened V by 9 bases and J by 2 bases, and 14 bases separated the two germline ends. The CDR3 loop spans 13 amino acids. The CDR3 DNA sequence: TGTGCCAGCGGGATAGCGCCGACCTACGAGCAGTACTTC. Protein: CASGIAPTYEQYF.

This clonotype was seen a few times. This may come from a read error, since a much larger clone is one base off. The V call is TRBV20-1, the J call TRBJ1-2; no clear D. CDR1 DFQATT and CDR2 SNEGSKA come from the germline V gene (reference sequence). V lost 0 bases to trimming and J lost 8 bases, with 16 bases between them. CDR3 length equals 14 residues. CDR3: CSARDQGSVGGYTF. As DNA, the CDR3 is TGCAGTGCTAGAGATCAAGGGTCGGTTGGAGGCTACACCTTC.

The genes are TRBV6-4 and TRBJ2-7, with 7 bases identical to TRBD2. V shed 11 bases and J 7 bases; nucleotides not matched to a gene: 11. The CDR3 covers 12 residues. Germline lookup yields CDR1 MRHNA and CDR2 SNTAGT. CDR3 sequence: CAVRELTREQYF. DNA for the CDR3: TGTGCCGTGCGGGAGCTTACGAGGGAGCAGTACTTC.

The gene calls are TRBV29-1 and TRBJ1-2; the D is unclear. V lost 7 bases and J 4 bases, leaving 13 bases between the germline ends. The CDR3 runs to 12 residues. CDR1 is SQVTM, CDR2 ANQGSEA, per germline. The CDR3 DNA follows: TGCAGCGCTACCCCGGACCTCTATGGCTACACCTTC. It is translated as CSATPDLYGYTF.

This chain links TRBV4-1 with TRBJ2-7; D is uncertain. The CDR3 is made up of 12 amino acids. The germline V gene encodes CDR1 MGHRA and CDR2 YSYEKL. Trimming took 4 bases from V and 6 from J, leaving 10 bases between them. The CDR3 sequence: CASSPVRVEQYF. DNA for the CDR3: TGCGCCAGCAGCCCCGTCCGGGTCGAGCAGTACTTC.

In its sample, this clonotype was seen a few times. The chain links TRBV5-1 to TRBJ2-7; D ambiguous. The germline V and J ends were trimmed by 3 bases and 3 bases, with 13 bases remaining between them. The CDR3 has 14 residues. CDR1 SGHRS and CDR2 YFSETQ come from the germline V gene. Here the CDR3 reads CASSSKVDGYEQYF. The DNA of the CDR3 is TGCGCCAGCAGCTCGAAGGTTGACGGCTACGAGCAGTACTTC. Supplemented by reference TRBV5-1 and TRBJ2-7, the full variable domain reads KAGVTQTPRYLIKTRGQQVTLSCSPISGHRSVSWYQQTPGQGLQFLFEYFSETQRNKGNFPGRFSGRQFSNSRSEMNVSTLELGDSALYLCASSSKVDGYEQYFGPGTRLTVT.